This is a list of T cell receptor beta chains from one sample in a study of T cells in localized non-small cell lung cancer. The protocol was immunoSEQ multiplex PCR, while the TCRdb copy is restricted to in-frame clones and leaves out a portion. The sample includes 130,000 or so clones, roughly 90% of them seen just once. Source: peripheral blood, taken before any cancer treatment. These receptor sequences come from an older female donor with stage I lung adenocarcinoma. CDR3s include the opening cysteine and the closing phenylalanine or tryptophan.

TRBV19	CASSMGGSPYEQYF
TRBV27	CASRTGPGNTIYF
TRBV21-1	CASSKRASSTDTQYF
TRBV14	CASSPGSEEKLFF
TRBV19	CASSAGTSGRGEQYF
TRBV29-1	CSVPRTAYEQYF
TRBV7-9	CASSLGLAGNTGELFF
TRBV11-2	CASTQGYGNQPQHF
TRBV5-1	CASSLDMNTEAFF
TRBV4-1	CASSQDREGLGDTQYF
TRBV5-1	CASSAGPRTSGNEQFF
TRBV30	CAWSESYNSPLHF
TRBV28	CASSLNGLDTEAFF
TRBV6-1	CASSLRWMNTEAFF
TRBV11-3	CASSLRGRQGEQYF
TRBV7-9	CASSLEGVTEAFF
TRBV5-4	CASSFGTGYEQYF
TRBV7-8	CASTNQKNGNTIYF
TRBV5-1	CASSLGGSSYEQYF
TRBV7-9	CASSYRVSSGANVLTF
TRBV28	CASPPTGGFGQPQHF
TRBV11-3	CASSPQNNEQFF
TRBV30	CAWRFGTSGMSEQFF
TRBV6-5	CASSQGWNGYTF
TRBV13	CASSADTNTEAFF
TRBV4-1	CASRGVFSEKLFF
TRBV30	CAWSVPGTGSYQETQYF